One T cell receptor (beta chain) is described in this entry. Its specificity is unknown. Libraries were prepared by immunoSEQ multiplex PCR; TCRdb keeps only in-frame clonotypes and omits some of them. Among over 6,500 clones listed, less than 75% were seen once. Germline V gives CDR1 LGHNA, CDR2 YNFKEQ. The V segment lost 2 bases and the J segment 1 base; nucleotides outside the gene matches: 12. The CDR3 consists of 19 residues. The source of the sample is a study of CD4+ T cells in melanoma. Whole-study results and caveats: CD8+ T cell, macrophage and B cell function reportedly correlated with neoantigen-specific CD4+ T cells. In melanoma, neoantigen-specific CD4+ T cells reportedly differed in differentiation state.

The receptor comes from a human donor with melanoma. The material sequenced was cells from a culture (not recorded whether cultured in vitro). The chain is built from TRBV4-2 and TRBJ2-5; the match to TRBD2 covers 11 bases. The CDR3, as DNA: TGTGCCAGCAGCCAACGGGCTAGCGGGGGGCTGGGAAGCCAAGAGACCCAGTACTTC. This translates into CASSQRASGGLGSQETQYF.